This is a list of T cell receptor beta chains from one sample in a study of blood T cell repertoires in COVID-19. The table came from immunoSEQ multiplex PCR; TCRdb's copy has only in-frame clones and leaves some out. Here the sample spans tens of thousands of clones, more than 75% being singletons. Sequenced: peripheral blood. These receptors were obtained from a human donor in a cohort sampled during active COVID-19. CDR3s include the opening cysteine and the closing phenylalanine or tryptophan. The order of the fields is V gene, D gene, J gene, clone size, CDR3 DNA, CDR3 protein. A D gene is named only where the DNA matches it firmly. Size is omitted from some rows. Given values are once, few, many or a class for expanded clones.

v_call: TRBV6-1; d_call: TRBD1; j_call: TRBJ1-5; clone_size: -; cdr3_nt: TGTGCCAGCAGTGAAGGGACAGGCGGTCAGCCCCAGCATTTT; cdr3_aa: CASSEGTGGQPQHF
v_call: TRBV6-5; d_call: TRBD1; j_call: TRBJ1-1; clone_size: -; cdr3_nt: TGTGCCAGCAGGGGACAGGGAGAGAACACTGAAGCTTTCTTT; cdr3_aa: CASRGQGENTEAFF
v_call: TRBV30; d_call: TRBD1; j_call: TRBJ1-4; clone_size: few; cdr3_nt: TGTGCCTGGAGCAGGACAGGGATTATGTTTTTT; cdr3_aa: CAWSRTGIMFF
v_call: TRBV10-3; d_call: -; j_call: TRBJ1-5; clone_size: once; cdr3_nt: TGTGCCATCACCAGTGGTGAGGGGGATCAGCCCCAGCATTTT; cdr3_aa: CAITSGEGDQPQHF
v_call: TRBV4-1; d_call: TRBD1; j_call: TRBJ1-1; clone_size: -; cdr3_nt: TGCGCCAGCAGCCACTCGGACAGGCCGAACACTGAAGCTTTCTTT; cdr3_aa: CASSHSDRPNTEAFF
v_call: TRBV6-6; d_call: -; j_call: TRBJ1-4; clone_size: -; cdr3_nt: TGTGCCAGCAGGGAGGGGAATGAAAAACTGTTTTTT; cdr3_aa: CASREGNEKLFF
v_call: TRBV5-1; d_call: -; j_call: TRBJ2-2; clone_size: -; cdr3_nt: TGCGCCAGCAGCTTTATGATCAGGGCCGGGGAGCTGTTTTTT; cdr3_aa: CASSFMIRAGELFF
v_call: TRBV11-2; d_call: -; j_call: TRBJ1-2; clone_size: -; cdr3_nt: TGTGCCAGCAGCTCCCACAGGGATGGCTACACCTTC; cdr3_aa: CASSSHRDGYTF
v_call: TRBV7-9; d_call: TRBD1; j_call: TRBJ1-2; clone_size: -; cdr3_nt: TGTGCCAGCAGCCGCCCCGGGACAGGGGCCACCTATGGCTACACCTTC; cdr3_aa: CASSRPGTGATYGYTF
v_call: TRBV9; d_call: TRBD1; j_call: TRBJ1-1; clone_size: -; cdr3_nt: TGTGCCAGCAGCCCGGGGACAGTCGGCACTGAAGCTTTCTTT; cdr3_aa: CASSPGTVGTEAFF
v_call: TRBV15; d_call: -; j_call: TRBJ2-2; clone_size: -; cdr3_nt: TGTGCCACCAGCAGGGGGCTTAGAGACAGCATGAACACCGGGGAGCTGTTTTTT; cdr3_aa: CATSRGLRDSMNTGELFF
v_call: TRBV6-5; d_call: TRBD2; j_call: TRBJ2-7; clone_size: -; cdr3_nt: TGTGCCAGCAGTTATCGGGGAGGGCCCTACGAGCAGTACTTC; cdr3_aa: CASSYRGGPYEQYF
v_call: TRBV7-9; d_call: TRBD1; j_call: TRBJ2-6; clone_size: -; cdr3_nt: TGTGCCAGCAGCACCCGGGACAGGGCTTACTCTGGGGCCAACGTCCTGACTTTC; cdr3_aa: CASSTRDRAYSGANVLTF
v_call: TRBV3-1/TRBV3-2; d_call: TRBD2; j_call: TRBJ2-3; clone_size: -; cdr3_nt: TGTGCCAGCAGCCAAGGTGGGGGGGAGACGCAAGATACGCAGTATTTT; cdr3_aa: CASSQGGGETQDTQYF
v_call: TRBV10-1; d_call: TRBD2; j_call: TRBJ2-3; clone_size: -; cdr3_nt: TGCGCCAGCAGTGAGTCGAGCGGGAGGGCCGCAGATACGCAGTATTTT; cdr3_aa: CASSESSGRAADTQYF
v_call: TRBV15; d_call: TRBD2; j_call: TRBJ2-1; clone_size: -; cdr3_nt: TGTGCCACCAGCAGGGTACTAGCGGGGTCCGGCGGGCAGTTCTTC; cdr3_aa: CATSRVLAGSGGQFF
v_call: TRBV25-1; d_call: TRBD1; j_call: TRBJ2-3; clone_size: once; cdr3_nt: TGTGCCACAGGCAGGGGGACAGGGCGCACAGATACGCAGTATTTT; cdr3_aa: CATGRGTGRTDTQYF
v_call: TRBV12-3/TRBV12-4; d_call: TRBD1; j_call: TRBJ1-5; clone_size: -; cdr3_nt: TGTGCCAGCAGTGGACAGGGGGATCAGCCCCAGCATTTT; cdr3_aa: CASSGQGDQPQHF
v_call: TRBV28; d_call: -; j_call: TRBJ1-1; clone_size: -; cdr3_nt: TGTGCCAGCAGCCTGGAGGAGAAATCCGCAGCTTTCTTT; cdr3_aa: CASSLEEKSAAFF
v_call: TRBV6-5; d_call: TRBD1; j_call: TRBJ1-1; clone_size: -; cdr3_nt: TGTGCCAGCAGTTACTCTAACAGGGGGAACACTGAAGCTTTCTTT; cdr3_aa: CASSYSNRGNTEAFF
v_call: TRBV5-1; d_call: -; j_call: TRBJ2-1; clone_size: -; cdr3_nt: TGCGCCAGCAGCTTGGGGGACTTAATCTACAATGAGCAGTTCTTC; cdr3_aa: CASSLGDLIYNEQFF
v_call: TRBV15; d_call: -; j_call: TRBJ2-7; clone_size: -; cdr3_nt: TGTGCCACCAGCGGGGTAGGGGCCCACTCCTACGAGCAGTACTTC; cdr3_aa: CATSGVGAHSYEQYF